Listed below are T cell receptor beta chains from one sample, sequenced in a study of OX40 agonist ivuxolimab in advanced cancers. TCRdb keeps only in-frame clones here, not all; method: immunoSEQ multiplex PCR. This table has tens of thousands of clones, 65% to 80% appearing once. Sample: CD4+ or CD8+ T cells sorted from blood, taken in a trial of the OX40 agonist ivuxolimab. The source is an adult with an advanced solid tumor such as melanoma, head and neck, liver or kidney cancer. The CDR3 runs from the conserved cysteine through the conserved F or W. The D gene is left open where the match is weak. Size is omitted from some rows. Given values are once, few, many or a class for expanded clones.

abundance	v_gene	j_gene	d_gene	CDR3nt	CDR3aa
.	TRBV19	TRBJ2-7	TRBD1	TGTGCCAGTAGTAGGGGACAGGGCGGATACGAGCAGTACTTC	CASSRGQGGYEQYF
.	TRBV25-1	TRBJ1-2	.	TGTGCCAGCAGTTTCTGTGCACTGGGAAAGACCTATGGCTACACCTTC	CASSFCALGKTYGYTF
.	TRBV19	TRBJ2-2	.	TGTGCCAGTACCACGGGGAGTGCGAACACCGGGGAGCTGTTTTTT	CASTTGSANTGELFF
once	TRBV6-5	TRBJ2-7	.	TGTGCCAGCAGTTACGGGGGCACAAGAACCTACGAGCAGTACTTC	CASSYGGTRTYEQYF
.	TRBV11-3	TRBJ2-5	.	TGTGCCAGCAGCCCCCGGGCCTCAGAACAAGAGACCCAGTACTTC	CASSPRASEQETQYF
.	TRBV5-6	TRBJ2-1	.	TGTGCCAGCAGCTTGGCCCTTAGCTCCTACAATGAGCAGTTCTTC	CASSLALSSYNEQFF
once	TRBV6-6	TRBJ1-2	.	TGTGCCAGCAGTTCCTGGGCCCTTATAACGGGCGGCTACACCTTC	CASSSWALITGGYTF
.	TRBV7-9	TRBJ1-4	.	TGTGCCAGCAGCCTCCAACAGGGAGGTAGTGAAAAACTGTTTTTT	CASSLQQGGSEKLFF
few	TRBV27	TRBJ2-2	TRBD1	TGTGCCAGCAGTTTGGCCGGGACAGGGACGAACACCGGGGAGCTGTTTTTT	CASSLAGTGTNTGELFF
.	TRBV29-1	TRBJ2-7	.	TGCAGCGTCGCGGACATATTCTACGAGCAGTACTTC	CSVADIFYEQYF
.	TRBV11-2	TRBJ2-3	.	TGTGCCAGCAGCCAACGCGGGGCCCAAACAGATACGCAGTATTTT	CASSQRGAQTDTQYF
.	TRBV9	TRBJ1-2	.	TGTGCCAGCAGCCCCCCGGCCCTCCTGAACTATGGCTACACCTTC	CASSPPALLNYGYTF
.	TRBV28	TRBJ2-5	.	TGTGCCAGCAGGAACACATGGGGAGGAAAGACCCAGTACTTC	CASRNTWGGKTQYF
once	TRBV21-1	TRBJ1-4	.	TGTGCCAGCAGCCAGCGTCAACTTGCTAATGAAAAACTGTTTTTT	CASSQRQLANEKLFF
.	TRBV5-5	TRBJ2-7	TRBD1	TGTGCCAGCAGCTCGATGCCGGGACAGGGGTACGAGCAGTACTTC	CASSSMPGQGYEQYF
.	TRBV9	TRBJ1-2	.	TGTGCCAGCAGCGGGAGTTTAAACAGGAAATATGGCTACACCTTC	CASSGSLNRKYGYTF
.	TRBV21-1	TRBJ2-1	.	TGTGCCAGCAGCAAAGTAGTAGTGGGAAACTACAATGAGCAGTTCTTC	CASSKVVVGNYNEQFF
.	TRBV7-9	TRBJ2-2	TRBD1	TGTGCCAGCAGCTGGACAGGGCTTCTCACCGGGGAGCTGTTTTTT	CASSWTGLLTGELFF
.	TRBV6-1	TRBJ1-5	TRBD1	TGTGCCAGCAATGCCCAGGGGGATCAGCCCCAGCATTTT	CASNAQGDQPQHF
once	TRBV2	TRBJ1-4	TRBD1	TGTGCCAGCAGCGCTTCGACAGGGGGCAGGGAAAAACTGTTTTTT	CASSASTGGREKLFF
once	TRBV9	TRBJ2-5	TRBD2	TGTGCCAGCAGCACCATGGGGGGGTACCAAGAGACCCAGTACTTC	CASSTMGGYQETQYF
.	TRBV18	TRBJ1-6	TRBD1	TGTGCCAGCTCACCGGGCGACAGGGGCCGTAATTCACCCCTCCACTTT	CASSPGDRGRNSPLHF
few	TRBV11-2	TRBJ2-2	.	TGTGCCAGCAGCGGCCTCGGGACAAACACCGGGGAGCTGTTTTTT	CASSGLGTNTGELFF
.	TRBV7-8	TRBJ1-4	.	TGTGCCAGCAGCTCAATTCTTCAGGGAGGAAAACTGTTTTTT	CASSSILQGGKLFF
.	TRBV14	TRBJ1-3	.	TGTGCCAGCAGCCAACACAGGTTAGGACTTGGAAACACCATATATTTT	CASSQHRLGLGNTIYF
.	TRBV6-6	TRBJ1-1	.	TGTGCCAGCATCACTACCGGGGCGAACACTGAAGCTTTCTTT	CASITTGANTEAFF
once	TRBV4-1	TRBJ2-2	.	TGCGCCAGCAGCCAACCCAGGGCTATGAACACCGGGGAGCTGTTTTTT	CASSQPRAMNTGELFF
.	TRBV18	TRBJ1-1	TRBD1	TGTGCCAGCTCACCCGGGGACAGCTACACTGAAGCTTTCTTT	CASSPGDSYTEAFF
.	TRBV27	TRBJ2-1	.	TGTGCCCACGGGGAGAGGAATGAGCAGTTCTTC	CAHGERNEQFF
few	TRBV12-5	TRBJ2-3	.	TGTGCTAGTGGTTTCTCCACAGATACGCAGTATTTT	CASGFSTDTQYF
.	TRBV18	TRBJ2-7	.	TGTGCCAGCTCACCAAGTTGGGGAACCTACGAGCAGTACTTC	CASSPSWGTYEQYF
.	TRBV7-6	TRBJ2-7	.	TGTGCCAGCAGCTTAGAGTTCGGCGACAACTACGAGCAGTACTTC	CASSLEFGDNYEQYF
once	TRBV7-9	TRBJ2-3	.	TGTGCCAGCAGCTTGACGGCTAGCACAGATACGCAGTATTTT	CASSLTASTDTQYF
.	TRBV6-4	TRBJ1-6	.	TGTGCCAGCAGTACAGATCAGGGTTCACCCCTCCACTTT	CASSTDQGSPLHF
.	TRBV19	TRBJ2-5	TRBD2	TGTGCCAGTAGCCAAGGAGGTGGTAGCGGGGGGAGAGAGACCCAGTACTTC	CASSQGGGSGGRETQYF
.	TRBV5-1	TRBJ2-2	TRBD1	TGCGCCAGCAGCATCCACCCTGGACAGGGGATGGGTTCGGCCGGGGAGCTGTTTTTT	CASSIHPGQGMGSAGELFF
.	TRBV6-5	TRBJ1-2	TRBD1	TGTGCCAGCAGTTTGTCCGGGACAGGGGTGAACTATGGCTACACCTTC	CASSLSGTGVNYGYTF
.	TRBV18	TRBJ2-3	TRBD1	TGTGCCAGCTCATGGACAGGGTTGTTCGATACGCAGTATTTT	CASSWTGLFDTQYF
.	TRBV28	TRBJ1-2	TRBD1	TGTGCCAGCAGGGAGGAACAGGGGGTCATGGGGTATGGCTACACCTTC	CASREEQGVMGYGYTF
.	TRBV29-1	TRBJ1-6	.	TGCAGCGTTACCACAGGGAACTCCTATAATTCACCCCTCCACTTT	CSVTTGNSYNSPLHF
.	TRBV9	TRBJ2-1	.	TGTGCCAGCAGCGTAGGGGGGCTTTACAATGAGCAGTTCTTC	CASSVGGLYNEQFF
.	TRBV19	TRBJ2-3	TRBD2	TGTGCCAGTAGTGGTGGGGTAGCGGGGGCCCCCCACACAGATACGCAGTATTTT	CASSGGVAGAPHTDTQYF
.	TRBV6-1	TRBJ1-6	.	TGTGCCAGCAGACAAAGCTCCTATAATTCACCCCTCCACTTT	CASRQSSYNSPLHF
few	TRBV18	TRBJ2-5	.	TGTGCCAGCTCACCCGAACCCCAAGTCCCAGAGACCCAGTACTTC	CASSPEPQVPETQYF
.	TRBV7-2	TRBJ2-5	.	TGTGCCAGCAGCTTAGGGTGGGCCGGGCAAGAGACCCAGTACTTC	CASSLGWAGQETQYF
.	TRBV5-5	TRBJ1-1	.	TGTGCCAGCAGCTTGTTTCACCGCGGGGGCACTGAAGCTTTCTTT	CASSLFHRGGTEAFF
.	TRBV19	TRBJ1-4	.	TGTGCCAGTAGTATGGTCGGGGGGAACTGGGGTGAAAAACTGTTTTTT	CASSMVGGNWGEKLFF
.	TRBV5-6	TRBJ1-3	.	TGTGCCAGCAGCTGGTTAGACACCATATATTTT	CASSWLDTIYF
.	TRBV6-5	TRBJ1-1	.	TGTGCCAGCAGTGAAAGTTGGAGGACTGAAGCTTTCTTT	CASSESWRTEAFF
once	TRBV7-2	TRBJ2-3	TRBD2	TGTGCCAGCAGCGTGGGACTAGCGGGGGGGCTGGCAGATACGCAGTATTTT	CASSVGLAGGLADTQYF
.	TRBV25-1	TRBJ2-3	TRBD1	TGTGCCAGCAGTGTTCAATCCGGGACAGGGGGGTCGACAGCGCAGTATTTT	CASSVQSGTGGSTAQYF
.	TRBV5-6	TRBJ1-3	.	TGTGCCAGCAGCTTGGACTCTGGAAACACCATATATTTT	CASSLDSGNTIYF